This record concerns one TCR beta chain sequence. Its antigen is not identified. This sample is part of a study of T cell responses to AZD1222 COVID-19 vaccine. Produced via immunoSEQ multiplex PCR; TCRdb's table is partial and in-frame only. Of 140,000 to 150,000 clones listed, approximately 93% are singletons. The study's findings and limits: Two AZD1222 doses significantly raised spike-specific TCR breadth and depth over controls. No day 14 peak samples; only post-peak repertoires were characterized. Spike was spanned by vaccine-associated CD4 TCRs, with dominance at 160-218 and 743-854. Seropositivity was recorded at baseline in only a handful of AZD1222 recipients.

The CDR3 totals 16 residues. Germline lookup yields CDR1 SGHNT and CDR2 YYREEE (reference sequence). With 0 bases clipped from V and 1 base from J, the junction kept 3 bases outside the gene matches. Specimen: peripheral blood, collected after recovery from COVID-19. V and J are TRBV5-4 and TRBJ2-4; TRBD2 aligns across 8 bases. This TCR was recovered from an adult who had recovered from COVID-19. The CDR3 sequence is CASSLEGGRAKNIQYF. The CDR3 DNA sequence: TGTGCCAGCAGCTTGGAGGGCGGGAGGGCCAAAAACATTCAGTACTTC.